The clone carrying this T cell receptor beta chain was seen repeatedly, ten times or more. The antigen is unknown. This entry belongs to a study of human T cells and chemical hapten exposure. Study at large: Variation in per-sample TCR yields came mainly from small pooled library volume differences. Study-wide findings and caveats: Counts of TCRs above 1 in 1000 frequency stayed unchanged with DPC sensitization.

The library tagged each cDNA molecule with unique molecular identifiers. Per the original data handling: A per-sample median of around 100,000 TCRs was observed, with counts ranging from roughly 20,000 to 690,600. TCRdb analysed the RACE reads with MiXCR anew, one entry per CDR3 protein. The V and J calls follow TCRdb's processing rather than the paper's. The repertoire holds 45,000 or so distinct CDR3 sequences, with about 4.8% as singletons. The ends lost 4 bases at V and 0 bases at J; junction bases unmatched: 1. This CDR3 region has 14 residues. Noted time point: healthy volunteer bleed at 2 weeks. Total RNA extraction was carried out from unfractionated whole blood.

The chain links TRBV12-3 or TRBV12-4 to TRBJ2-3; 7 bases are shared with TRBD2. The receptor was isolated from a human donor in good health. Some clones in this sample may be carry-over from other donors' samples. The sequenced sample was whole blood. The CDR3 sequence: CASSSSGSTDTQYF. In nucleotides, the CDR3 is TGTGCCAGCAGTTCTAGCGGAAGCACAGATACGCAGTATTTT.